The sequence of this T cell receptor beta chain was determined in a study of CD8+ T cells in alopecia areata. The CDR3 has 13 residues. Per germline, CDR1 SQVTM and CDR2 ANQGSEA. The V end lost 8 bases, the J end lost 3 bases, and 16 bases lay between the germline ends. Findings and caveats of the study: Higher clonality and more expanded CD8+ clones appeared in lesional than normal scalp.

This clone was observed a handful of times. Its antigen is unidentified. RNA extraction and reverse transcription yielded cDNA as sequencing template. The assay was immunoSEQ multiplex PCR, and TCRdb's table has in-frame clones only and misses some. The repertoire holds approximately 150,000 clones, with roughly 60% as singletons. The chain uses TRBV29-1 and TRBJ2-5, with D possibly matching TRBD2 (6 bases). The TCR originated in a human donor in good health. Sequencing input: CD4+ T cells sorted from blood. Written as DNA, the CDR3 is TGCAGCCTCAATAGGTGGGGGGAAGAGACCCAGTACTTC. Encoded protein: CSLNRWGEETQYF.